This T cell receptor beta chain appears in the sequencing data of a study of T cell repertoires in cytomegalovirus infection. Across the study: A matching HLA type, together with CMV infection, was signaled by public TCR beta signatures. Study results and caveats: Cumulative public TCR beta family frequency identified carriers of CMV plus the relevant HLA. The study found HLA-C-restricted CMV-specific TCR beta clonotypes dominating the ex vivo response.

V lost 1 base to trimming and J lost 0 bases, with 15 bases between them. There are 17 residues in the CDR3. Germline CDR1 reads SGHTA; CDR2 reads FQGNSA. TCRdb passed the reads through MiXCR, listing each CDR3 protein once. The sample carries 250,000 or so distinct CDR3 sequences, around 9% recorded once. This clonotype has ten or more counts. As yet, its antigen is unknown. Sequenced: PBMCs. The V call is TRBV7-2, the J call TRBJ1-2; possible D gene TRBD1, 5 bases. The receptor was isolated from a human donor in good health (CMV status not recorded). Some clones in this sample may be carry-over from other donors' samples. CDR3 nucleotide sequence: TGTGCCAGCAGCTTAGACCCTTGGCAGGGAGCTAACTATGGCTACACCTTC. It translates to CASSLDPWQGANYGYTF.